Listed here is a single T cell receptor (beta chain). The antigen is undetermined. The sample belongs to a study of siplizumab effects on memory and regulatory T cells. Study findings and constraints: In unstimulated cells, naive T cells appeared more diverse than memory T cells and seemed major alloresponse contributors.

The CDR3 has 14 amino acids. CDR1 and CDR2 from the germline V gene are ENHRY and SYGVKD. V was pared by 6 bases and J by 2 bases, with 4 bases of the junction left unmatched. Libraries were prepared by immunoSEQ multiplex PCR; TCRdb keeps only in-frame clonotypes and omits some of them. The data contain 100,000 or so clones, around 90% of them seen just once; the ten biggest clones take up more than 0.95%. The chain links TRBV10-3 to TRBJ2-1; 7 nucleotides match TRBD2. The source is a human donor in good health. Sequenced sample: CD4+ T cells sorted from blood. CDR3 in DNA: TGTGCCATCAGGCGGGAGATCACCTACAATGAGCAGTTCTTC. Translated, it gives CAIRREITYNEQFF.